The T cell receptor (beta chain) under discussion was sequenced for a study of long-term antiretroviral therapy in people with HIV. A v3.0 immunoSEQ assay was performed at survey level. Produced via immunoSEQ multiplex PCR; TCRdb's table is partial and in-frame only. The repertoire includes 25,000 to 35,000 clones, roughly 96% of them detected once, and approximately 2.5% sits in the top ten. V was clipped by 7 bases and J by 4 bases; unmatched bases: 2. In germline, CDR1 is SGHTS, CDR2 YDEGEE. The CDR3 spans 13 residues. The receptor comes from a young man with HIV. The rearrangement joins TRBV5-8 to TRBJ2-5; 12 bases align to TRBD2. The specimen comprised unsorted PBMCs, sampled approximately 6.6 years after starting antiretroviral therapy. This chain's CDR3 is CASLLAGGETQYF. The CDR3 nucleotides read TGTGCCAGCCTACTAGCGGGGGGAGAGACCCAGTACTTC.